Each of the 16 T cell receptor beta chains below was sequenced from the same sample in a study of monozygotic twins with cystic fibrosis. Libraries were prepared by immunoSEQ multiplex PCR; TCRdb keeps only in-frame clonotypes and omits some of them. This sample has 25,000 or so clones; about nine tenths occur once, and the top ten carry 0.54%. The sequenced sample consisted of blood. These receptors all come from a girl between 2 and 10 years old with cystic fibrosis.

V usage is TRBV21-1 and J usage is TRBJ1-3; the D call in the table, TRBD1, was not verified against the DNA. TRBV21-1 is assigned pseudogene status. The CDR3 sequence is 14 residues long. In DNA, the CDR3 is TGTGCCAGCAGCAAGACACAGGGAGAGAGCACCATATATTTT. Its protein product is CASSKTQGESTIYF.

This rearrangement joins TRBV19 to TRBJ1-3; possible D gene TRBD1, 5 bases. Trimming stripped 10 bases from V and 0 bases from J, with 13 bases between. This CDR3 region has 14 residues. Per the germline V gene, CDR1 is LNHDA and CDR2 is SQIVND (reference sequence). The CDR3 sequence: CATTRANSGNTIYF. In DNA, the CDR3 is TGTGCCACCACCAGGGCTAACTCTGGAAACACCATATATTTT.

This clone was seen only a few times. In DNA form, the CDR3 reads TGTGCCAGCAGTGGCCTAAGTTGGGACACTGAAGCTTTCTTT. Translation: CASSGLSWDTEAFF. The chain couples TRBV25-1 to TRBJ1-1; D not resolved. Trimming took 4 bases from V and 3 from J, leaving 12 bases between them. Germline V gene sequence: CDR1 MGHDK, CDR2 SYGVNS. CDR3 length equals 14 residues.

The sample holds one count of this clone. The chain is built from TRBV6-4 and TRBJ1-2; 10 bases match TRBD1. CDR1 and CDR2 (germline): MRHNA, SNTAGT. V gave up 7 bases and J gave up 5 bases; unmatched junction bases: 7. The CDR3 consists of 14 residues. This CDR3 reads CASKRTGGEYGYTF. The CDR3 DNA reads TGTGCCAGCAAACGGACAGGGGGTGAATATGGCTACACCTTC.

This clone came up once. CDR3 coding DNA: TGTGCCAGCAGCTTAGTAGCTAGCGGTCAAGATACGCAGTATTTT. This encodes CASSLVASGQDTQYF. The rearrangement links TRBV7-6 to TRBJ2-3; TRBD2 aligns across 7 bases. Per germline, CDR1 SGHVS and CDR2 FNYEAQ. This CDR3 region has 15 residues. V shed 1 base, J shed 5 bases, and the junction held 6 bases outside the gene matches.

This clone was observed a single time. The chain links TRBV29-1 to TRBJ1-2; no firm D call. The V gene lost 8 bases and the J gene lost 0 bases, with 10 bases spanning the gap. The CDR3 length is 12 residues. The germline V gene encodes CDR1 SQVTM and CDR2 ANQGSEA. CDR3 in DNA: TGCAGCCTCAACACCGCTAACTATGGCTACACCTTC. It translates to CSLNTANYGYTF.

This clone occurred once. The chain combines TRBV15 with TRBJ1-1, with D uncertain. The V end was cut by 0 bases, the J end by 7 bases, with 6 bases between. Germline CDR1 reads LNHNV; CDR2 reads YYDKDF (reference sequence). The CDR3 spans 12 residues. The CDR3 DNA sequence: TGTGCCACCAGCAGAGACGCCAATGAAGCTTTCTTT. It specifies CATSRDANEAFF.

This clone has only one observation. Here the CDR3 reads CASSLAGQGFYGYTF. CDR3 bases: TGTGCCAGCAGCTTGGCCGGTCAGGGTTTCTATGGCTACACCTTC. The chain carries TRBV5-4 and TRBJ1-2; a weak D match, TRBD1 (5 bases). V lost 0 bases to trimming and J lost 4 bases, with 13 bases between them. The germline V gene has CDR1 SGHNT and CDR2 YYREEE (reference sequence). The CDR3 consists of 15 residues.

This clone occurred once. The chain carries TRBV6-1 and TRBJ1-5, with no clear D. V was clipped by 1 base and J by 8 bases, with 0 bases between them. Germline lookup yields CDR1 MNHNS and CDR2 SASEGT. The CDR3 loop spans 10 amino acids. Written as DNA, the CDR3 is TGTGCCAGCAGTGAAGAGCCCCAGCATTTT. The encoded protein is CASSEEPQHF.

The rearrangement uses TRBV9 and TRBJ2-3; D not certain. CDR3 length: 14 residues. Per germline, CDR1 SGDLS and CDR2 YYNGEE. Trimming cost V 0 bases and J 1 base, with 6 bases left between them. The CDR3 nucleotides are TGTGCCAGCAGCGTAGTAAAGGGCACAGATACGCAGTATTTT. Amino acids: CASSVVKGTDTQYF.

This chain links TRBV5-8 with TRBJ1-1, with 8 bases that match TRBD1. Germline V gene sequence: CDR1 SGHTS, CDR2 YDEGEE. This CDR3 is 14 amino acids long. The trim removed 0 bases at V and 11 bases at J, leaving 9 bases unmatched. CDR3 loop: CASSLGGTGGLAFF. The CDR3 DNA reads as TGTGCCAGCAGCTTGGGGGGGACAGGTGGTCTGGCTTTCTTT.

This clone was seen only a few times. CDR3 amino acids: CASSDSSSGQYEQYF. In nucleotides, the CDR3 is TGTGCCAGCAGTGATTCTTCGTCTGGACAGTACGAGCAGTACTTC. The chain is built from TRBV2 and TRBJ2-7, with D possibly TRBD1 on 6 matching bases. V lost 3 bases and J 4 bases, leaving 16 bases between the germline ends. CDR1 and CDR2 from the germline V gene are SNHLY and FYNNEI. CDR3 size: 15 residues.

The genes are TRBV5-1 and TRBJ2-2, with 8 bases identical to TRBD1. The germline gives CDR1 SGHRS, CDR2 YFSETQ. Trimming cost V 2 bases and J 5 bases; bases outside gene matches: 11. This CDR3 contains 17 residues. CDR3 amino acids: CASSFGLQGERTGELFF. CDR3 nucleotide sequence: TGCGCCAGCAGCTTTGGTCTACAGGGGGAAAGGACCGGGGAGCTGTTTTTT.

The gene calls are TRBV2 and TRBJ1-1, with D perhaps matching TRBD1 (6 bases). The CDR3 runs to 14 residues. Looked up from germline, CDR1 is SNHLY and CDR2 is FYNNEI. Deletions cut 4 bases from V and 2 bases from J, with 11 bases between. The CDR3 sequence is CASSAGGRNTEAFF. CDR3 DNA sequence: TGTGCCAGCAGTGCTGGGGGCCGCAACACTGAAGCTTTCTTT.

This clone was recorded a few times. This chain joins TRBV18 and TRBJ1-5; the match to TRBD1 covers 8 bases. CDR1 is KGHSH and CDR2 is LQKENI in the germline V gene. V gave up 2 bases and J gave up 3 bases; unmatched junction bases: 3. This CDR3 has 15 amino acids. The CDR3 here is CASSPSGQDNQPQHF. CDR3 DNA sequence: TGTGCCAGCTCACCATCGGGACAGGACAATCAGCCCCAGCATTTT.

This clone was found once. The rearrangement uses TRBV21-1 and TRBJ2-1; no DNA check was done on the table's D call, TRBD1. TRBV21-1 is a pseudogene. The CDR3 extends over 14 amino acids. The CDR3 spells CASSKSDRGNEQFF. The CDR3 DNA reads as TGTGCCAGCAGCAAAAGTGACAGGGGCAATGAGCAGTTCTTC.